This T cell receptor beta chain was retrieved from a study of shared clonotypes between healthy human individuals. Across the study: A couple of female and a few male donors aged 18 to 49 were enrolled. Per donor, three plates held CD4 naive cells, three held CD4 memory, two held CD8 naive and one held CD8 memory.

Broader study findings: Of the naive CD4 clonotypes, about 5% were shared across a few donors. Apart from blood, nothing was sampled; tissue repertoires likely differ.

The CDR3 consists of 17 residues. Looked up from germline, CDR1 is SGHDN and CDR2 is FVKESK. Trimming took off 4 bases at V and 5 bases at J, with 20 bases between the two ends. Sequenced by immunoSEQ multiplex PCR; TCRdb stores in-frame clones only, minus some. Of about 1.1 million clones detected, approximately 80% appear once; the ten largest clones hold 0.7% to 0.95%. Of note for this clone: Its antigen is still unknown.

What was sequenced was memory CD4+ T cells from PBMCs. Described subset: CD45RA-negative fraction. This TCR came from a man aged 18-30 years in good health. Some clones in this sample may be carry-over from other donors' samples. The rearrangement uses TRBV14 and TRBJ2-2; a possible D gene is TRBD1 (7 bases). CDR3 sequence (DNA): TGTGCCAGCAGCCGCGGTTTAGGAGGGGGCTGGACCGGGGAGCTGTTTTTT. Translated: CASSRGLGGGWTGELFF.